The 9 T cell receptor beta chains below were found in one sample sequenced in a study of T cells in localized non-small cell lung cancer. Produced via immunoSEQ multiplex PCR; TCRdb's table is partial and in-frame only. The sample shows roughly 1,300 clones, 30% to 40% of them seen only once. The sequences come from normal lung tissue next to the tumor, collected before any cancer treatment. The source of these receptors is a man aged 35-75 years with stage I lung adenocarcinoma.

Relative to its sample, this clone is medium-sized. This rearrangement joins TRBV11-3 to TRBJ1-1; weak D call: TRBD1 (5 bases). There are 15 residues in the CDR3. CDR1 is SGHNT, CDR2 YENEEA, per germline. Trimming removed 0 bases at V and 6 bases at J, with 14 bases between. CDR3 sequence (DNA): TGTGCCAGCAGCTTAGACGCCGCAGGGTCCGCTGAAGCTTTCTTT. Translating it yields CASSLDAAGSAEAFF.

This clone was observed a few times. V and J are TRBV11-3 and TRBJ2-7; D unclear. V lost 4 bases to trimming and J lost 1 base, with 17 bases between them. The CDR3 runs 16 residues. CDR1 is SGHNT, CDR2 YENEEA, per germline. CDR3 protein: CASSWGTAGPSYEQYF. CDR3 in DNA: TGTGCCAGCAGCTGGGGAACGGCAGGCCCTTCCTACGAGCAGTACTTC.

The V call is TRBV11-3, the J call TRBJ2-7, with 7 bases lining up with TRBD1. V gave up 6 bases and J gave up 2 bases; unmatched junction bases: 10. CDR1 and CDR2 (germline): SGHNT, YENEEA. CDR3 length: 15 amino acids. CDR3 sequence (DNA): TGTGCCAGCAGTTATGGACCGGGACAGACCTACGAGCAGTACTTC. Its translation is CASSYGPGQTYEQYF.

This clone was observed a handful of times. This chain links TRBV7-2 with TRBJ1-1; D is ambiguous. The CDR3 sequence is 15 residues long. Germline-derived CDR1 and CDR2 are SGHTA and FQGNSA. Trimming shortened V by 5 bases and J by 1 base, and 14 bases separated the two germline ends. The CDR3 DNA reads as TGTGCCAGCAGCCCTCTGGTGTCGTCGAACACTGAAGCTTTCTTT. Translating it yields CASSPLVSSNTEAFF.

The rearrangement joins TRBV9 to TRBJ2-1; TRBD2 aligns across 7 bases. The CDR3 covers 14 residues. Germline CDR1 is SGDLS and CDR2 is YYNGEE. The V and J ends lost 4 bases and 7 bases, in that order; junction bases with no gene match: 8. CDR3 in DNA: TGTGCCAGCAGCCTTCGGACTAGTGAGAATGAGCAGTTCTTC. Translated: CASSLRTSENEQFF.

The chain joins TRBV2 to TRBJ1-2, with 8 positions matching TRBD1. The CDR3 runs 16 residues. The germline V gene has CDR1 SNHLY and CDR2 FYNNEI. V gave up 6 bases and J gave up 1 base; unmatched junction bases: 10. The CDR3 DNA is TGTGCCAGCAGCGAGGACAGGGCCATGGTTAACTATGGCTACACCTTC. Amino acids: CASSEDRAMVNYGYTF.

This chain uses TRBV5-1 with TRBJ1-6; no clear D. Trimming left V 0 bases short and J 7 bases short, with 14 bases between. CDR3 length equals 16 residues. Germline V gene lookup returns CDR1 SGHRS and CDR2 YFSETQ. Here the CDR3 reads CASSLVGLGYNSPLHF. CDR3 in DNA: TGCGCCAGCAGCTTGGTAGGTTTGGGTTACAATTCACCCCTCCACTTT.

This clone has more than one count but fewer than ten. The J gene is TRBJ2-4, the V gene TRBV11-3, with a possible D match to TRBD2 (6 bases). Trimming shortened V by 0 bases and J by 9 bases, and 18 bases separated the two germline ends. The length of the CDR3 is 16 residues. Looked up from germline, CDR1 is SGHNT and CDR2 is YENEEA. The DNA of the CDR3 is TGTGCCAGCAGCTTAGATTTGTATGGGAGCGGGTCCATTCAGTACTTC. Translated: CASSLDLYGSGSIQYF. Full variable domain (remainder filled in from reference TRBV11-3 and TRBJ2-4): EAGVVQSPRYKIIEKKQPVAFWCNPISGHNTLYWYLQNLGQGPELLIRYENEEAVDDSQLPKDRFSAERLKGVDSTLKIQPAELGDSAVYLCASSLDLYGSGSIQYFGAGTRLSVL.

The chain recombines TRBV7-7 with TRBJ2-1, with TRBD1 as a possible D gene (6 bases). The CDR3 is 17 amino acids. The germline CDR1 and CDR2 sequences are SSHAT and FNYEAQ (reference sequence). V lost 4 bases and J lost 6, with 22 bases in between. In DNA form, the CDR3 reads TGTGCCAGCAGCTCTACTTCAACAGGGCCAATGGCCAATGAGCAGTTCTTC. Its protein product is CASSSTSTGPMANEQFF.